The next 8 T cell receptor beta chains were all read from a single sample in a study of cytomegalovirus exposure and HLA in healthy donors. Both 60 Vbeta primers and 13 Jbeta primers went into the PCR. Data came from immunoSEQ multiplex PCR; TCRdb stores just in-frame clones and leaves some out. The table lists 210,000 or so clones, around four fifths of them singletons, with 0.5% to 0.7% in the top ten. Source material: PBMCs. The receptor set was obtained from a woman in her thirties or forties in good health and CMV-seronegative.

The genes are TRBV9 and TRBJ1-4; a weak D match, TRBD1 (5 bases). Looked up from germline, CDR1 is SGDLS and CDR2 is YYNGEE. V was pared by 2 bases and J by 8 bases, with 16 bases between. The CDR3 extends over 15 amino acids. The CDR3 region is CASSVGRDRGEKLFF. As DNA, the CDR3 is TGTGCCAGCAGCGTCGGTCGAGACAGAGGCGAAAAACTGTTTTTT.

CDR3 amino acids: CASSLSRRQGAEYF. The CDR3 nucleotides read TGTGCCAGCAGTTTATCGCGTCGGCAGGGGGCAGAGTACTTC. J is TRBJ2-4 and V is TRBV28; 8 nucleotides line up with TRBD1. Germline CDR1 is MDHEN and CDR2 is SYDVKM. The CDR3 loop spans 14 amino acids. Trimming at V came to 1 base and at J to 14 bases, leaving 10 bases not matched to a gene.

The CDR3, as DNA: TGTGCCAGCAGTTACTCCGGGGGGGTAGGCAATCAGCCCCAGCATTTT. It yields the protein CASSYSGGVGNQPQHF. The J gene is TRBJ1-5, the V gene TRBV6-6; tentative D call: TRBD1 (5 bases). Per the germline V gene, CDR1 is MNHNY and CDR2 is SVGAGI (reference sequence). The CDR3 extends over 16 amino acids. Trimming stripped 0 bases from V and 2 bases from J, with 11 bases between.

The chain combines TRBV5-1 with TRBJ1-1; 12 positions match TRBD1. The J segment lost 5 bases and the V segment lost 0 bases, leaving 2 bases of the junction unmatched. The germline CDR1 and CDR2 sequences are SGHRS and YFSETQ. CDR3 size: 15 residues. The CDR3 sequence: CASSLEGQGATEAFF. The CDR3 coding sequence is TGCGCCAGCAGCTTGGAGGGACAGGGGGCAACTGAAGCTTTCTTT.

The rearrangement joins TRBV7-8 to TRBJ2-1; D might be TRBD1 (6 bases). V was pared by 6 bases and J by 6 bases, with 18 bases between. Germline CDR1 is SGHVS and CDR2 is FQNEAQ. The CDR3 totals 15 residues. CDR3 in amino acids: CASRKQGQPINEQFF. The CDR3 region has the DNA TGTGCCAGCAGAAAACAGGGACAACCTATCAATGAGCAGTTCTTC.

The chain employs TRBV11-2 and TRBJ2-7; 9 bases are a match to TRBD2. The junction had 7 bases not matched to a gene; V was cut back by 1 base and J by 6 bases. The V gene's germline CDR1 is SGHAT and CDR2 FQNNGV. This CDR3 is 15 amino acids long. The CDR3 reads CASSLGAGGPFEQYF. For the CDR3, the DNA is TGTGCCAGCAGCTTAGGGGCGGGGGGGCCTTTCGAGCAGTACTTC.

This clone was detected only once. V is TRBV4-3 and J is TRBJ2-3, with D tentatively TRBD2 (5 bases). Germline V lookup: CDR1 LGHNA, CDR2 YSLEER. Trimming shortened V by 0 bases and J by 6 bases, and 19 bases separated the two germline ends. The CDR3 is 17 amino acids. The CDR3 sequence is CASSQEGRSALLDTQYF. The CDR3 nucleotides are TGCGCCAGCAGCCAAGAAGGGAGAAGCGCCCTCCTGGATACGCAGTATTTT.

The chain is built from TRBV2 and TRBJ1-5; possibly TRBD1 for D (6 bases). V gave up 4 bases and J gave up 5 bases, with 12 bases separating them. The CDR3 is 14 residues long. Germline values: CDR1 SNHLY, CDR2 FYNNEI. The CDR3 sequence: CASSALNRDQPQHF. In DNA form, the CDR3 reads TGTGCCAGCAGTGCCCTCAACAGGGATCAGCCCCAGCATTTT.